This TCR beta chain originates from a study of cytomegalovirus exposure and HLA in healthy donors. Looking at the study overall: Some 85 million unique TCRs, all from HLA-typed donors, were included in an early release of the data. Assignment to the Caucasian-associated ancestry cluster applied to approximately 80% of the approximately 360 genotyped donors. Regarding the study as a whole: Earlier analysis found most TCR beta V segments productive about 87% or about 30% of the time. There were several of the most significant clusters that appeared linked to common viral pathogens in a later analysis.

Remarks on this clone: The antigen is not known.

Researchers ran the PCR with 60 Vbeta and 13 Jbeta primers. This table comes from immunoSEQ multiplex PCR, and its TCRdb copy is limited to in-frame clones, with some not included. Here the sample spans around 170,000 clones, roughly 80% being singletons. V lost 7 bases to trimming and J lost 10 bases, with 5 bases between them. Germline assignment: CDR1 MNHGY and CDR2 SVAAGI. This CDR3 contains 9 residues. This TCR was sampled from a man in his fifties or sixties in good health and CMV-seronegative. Sequenced: PBMCs. The rearrangement links TRBV6-9 to TRBJ2-1; perhaps TRBD2 as D (5 bases). CDR3: CASKREQFF. As DNA, the CDR3 is TGTGCCAGCAAGCGGGAGCAGTTCTTC.